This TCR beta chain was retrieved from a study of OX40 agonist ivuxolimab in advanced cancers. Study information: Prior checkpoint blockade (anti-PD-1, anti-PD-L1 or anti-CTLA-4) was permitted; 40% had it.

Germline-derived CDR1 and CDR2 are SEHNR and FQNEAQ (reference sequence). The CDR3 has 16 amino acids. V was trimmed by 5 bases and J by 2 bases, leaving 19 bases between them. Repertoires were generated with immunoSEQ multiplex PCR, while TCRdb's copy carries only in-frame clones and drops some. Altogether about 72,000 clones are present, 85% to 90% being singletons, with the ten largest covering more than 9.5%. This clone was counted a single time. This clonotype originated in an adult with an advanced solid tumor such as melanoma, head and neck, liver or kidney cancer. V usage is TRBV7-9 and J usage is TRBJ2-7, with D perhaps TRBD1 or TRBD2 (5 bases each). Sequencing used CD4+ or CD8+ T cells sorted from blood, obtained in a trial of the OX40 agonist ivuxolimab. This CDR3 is CASSKAAGGYAYEQYF. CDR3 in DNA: TGTGCCAGCAGCAAGGCGGCTGGGGGATACGCCTACGAGCAGTACTTC.